One and the same sample provided the 25 T cell receptor beta chains below, sequenced in a study of identical twins. MiXCR, run by TCRdb on the 5' RACE reads, gives a single entry per CDR3 protein. The table lists roughly 710,000 distinct CDR3 sequences, approximately 6.1% of them singletons. Sample: naive T cells sorted from blood. These receptors were collected from a man aged 18 to 35 in good health.

This clonotype was counted at least ten times. This chain connects TRBV5-6 to TRBJ2-1; 8 positions agree with TRBD1. This CDR3 comprises 19 residues. The V gene end was trimmed by 0 bases and the J gene end by 2 bases; junction bases not matched to a gene: 13. Germline V gene data show CDR1 as SGHDT and CDR2 as YYEEEE. Here the CDR3 reads CASSLEGDGTGNPYNEQFF. CDR3 sequence (DNA): TGTGCCAGCAGCTTGGAAGGGGACGGGACAGGAAATCCCTACAATGAGCAGTTCTTC.

Turning to this clonotype: This CDR3 is missing its conserved last phenylalanine or tryptophan, likely due to a read error. The chain combines TRBV11-2 with TRBJ2-3, with 7 bases fitting TRBD2. CDR1 is SGHAT, CDR2 FQNNGV, per germline. Trimming cost V 3 bases and J 4 bases; bases outside gene matches: 25. This CDR3 is 21 amino acids long. In DNA, the CDR3 is TGTGCCAGCAGCTTTGACGGCCAGACGCTTTGGCGCGGGAGAATTTCAGATACGCAGTATATT. It codes for CASSFDGQTLWRGRISDTQYI.

This clonotype came up many times. V gene TRBV6-4 combines with J gene TRBJ2-1, with D possibly matching TRBD2 (6 bases). CDR3 length equals 15 residues. V lost 6 bases and J 3 bases, leaving 15 bases between the germline ends. Looked up from germline, CDR1 is MRHNA and CDR2 is SNTAGT. CDR3 DNA sequence: TGTGCCAGCAGCTTGACTAGGGCAATCTACAATGAGCAGTTCTTC. This gives the protein CASSLTRAIYNEQFF.

Ten or more counts support this clonotype. The chain joins TRBV5-1 to TRBJ2-7, with D unclear. Germline CDR1 reads SGHRS; CDR2 reads YFSETQ. The CDR3 contains 16 residues. The V end lost 1 base, the J end lost 2 bases, and 16 bases lay between the germline ends. CDR3 loop: CASSLPESRDTYEQYF. The CDR3 nucleotides are TGCGCCAGCAGCTTGCCAGAATCAAGGGATACCTACGAGCAGTACTTC.

This clonotype came up a few times. V and J are TRBV11-2 and TRBJ1-1; D gene uncertain. Trimming took off 4 bases at V and 0 bases at J, with 15 bases between the two ends. Per the germline V gene, CDR1 is SGHAT and CDR2 is FQNNGV. The CDR3 spans 16 residues. DNA for the CDR3: TGTGCCAGCAGCTCATTGGAGGGAGGGATGAACACTGAAGCTTTCTTT. Translating gives CASSSLEGGMNTEAFF.

This clonotype was counted at least ten times. This rearrangement joins TRBV29-1 to TRBJ1-2; D might be TRBD1 (5 bases). This CDR3 has 15 residues. The V gene lost 1 base and the J gene lost 0 bases, with 12 bases spanning the gap. CDR1 SQVTM and CDR2 ANQGSEA come from the germline V gene. CDR3 residues: CSVEALGGPNYGYTF. CDR3 nucleotides: TGCAGCGTTGAAGCCCTTGGGGGACCTAACTATGGCTACACCTTC. The whole variable domain, filled in from reference TRBV29-1 and TRBJ1-2, reads SAVISQKPSRDICQRGTSLTIQCQVDSQVTMMFWYRQQPGQSLTLIATANQGSEATYESGFVIDKFPISRPNLTFSTLTVSNMSPEDSSIYLCSVEALGGPNYGYTFGSGTRLTVV.

V is TRBV5-1 and J is TRBJ1-6; 8 bases match TRBD1. CDR3 size: 16 residues. The trim removed 4 bases at V and 6 bases at J, leaving 9 bases unmatched. Germline CDR1 reads SGHRS; CDR2 reads YFSETQ. Here the CDR3 reads CASSGETGVVNSPLHF. Written as DNA, the CDR3 is TGCGCCAGCAGCGGAGAGACAGGGGTGGTTAATTCACCCCTCCACTTT.

The chain recombines TRBV7-9 with TRBJ1-1; D is uncertain. The V gene lost 1 base and the J gene lost 5 bases, with 8 bases spanning the gap. Germline CDR1 reads SEHNR; CDR2 reads FQNEAQ (reference sequence). This CDR3 is built from 13 residues. The CDR3 sequence is CASSLVAETEAFF. The CDR3 DNA reads as TGTGCCAGCAGCTTAGTCGCTGAAACTGAAGCTTTCTTT.

CDR3 loop: CASSLGQTSSGANVLTF. DNA for the CDR3: TGTGCCAGCAGCCTGGGACAGACAAGCTCTGGGGCCAACGTCCTGACTTTC. J is TRBJ2-6 and V is TRBV11-3, with 7 bases fitting TRBD1. J gave up 0 bases and V 5 bases, and 7 bases lay outside the gene matches. Germline CDR1 is SGHNT and CDR2 is YENEEA. There are 17 residues in the CDR3. The variable domain in full, with the rest retrieved from reference TRBV11-3 and TRBJ2-6, is EAGVVQSPRYKIIEKKQPVAFWCNPISGHNTLYWYLQNLGQGPELLIRYENEEAVDDSQLPKDRFSAERLKGVDSTLKIQPAELGDSAVYLCASSLGQTSSGANVLTFGAGSRLTVL.

This clonotype was counted between two and nine times. The chain has TRBV12-3 or TRBV12-4 and TRBJ2-4; D perhaps matches TRBD2 (6 bases). The CDR3 loop spans 14 amino acids. Trimming took 6 bases from V and 9 from J, leaving 18 bases between them. The CDR3 nucleotides read TGTGCCAGCAGGGGACTCCCCTTGACTGGCATTCAGTACTTC. As protein: CASRGLPLTGIQYF.

The CDR3 loop reads CASSLDLTGNQPQHF. CDR3 nucleotide sequence: TGTGCCAGCAGCTTAGATTTGACAGGGAATCAGCCCCAGCATTTT. This sequence joins TRBV7-8 and TRBJ1-5; 7 bases match TRBD1. The CDR3 consists of 15 residues. Unmatched junction bases numbered 4, after V lost 1 base and J lost 4 bases. Germline V lookup: CDR1 SGHVS, CDR2 FQNEAQ.

This clonotype showed up many times. The chain carries TRBV5-1 and TRBJ2-7, with TRBD1 matching 9 bases. Germline V gives CDR1 SGHRS, CDR2 YFSETQ. V lost 0 bases, J lost 3 bases, and 1 base stayed unmatched. This CDR3 is built from 14 residues. The CDR3 DNA sequence: TGCGCCAGCAGCTTGGCGACAGGGGGCTACGAGCAGTACTTC. Translated: CASSLATGGYEQYF.

The chain has TRBV6-2 or TRBV6-3 and TRBJ2-7; no clear D. The CDR3 totals 13 residues. The germline V and J ends were trimmed by 2 bases and 6 bases, with 11 bases remaining between them. Germline V gives CDR1 MNHEY, CDR2 SVGEGT. CDR3 sequence: CASSYGSSFEQYF. CDR3 sequence (DNA): TGTGCCAGCAGTTACGGTTCGAGTTTCGAGCAGTACTTC.

This clonotype was picked up many times. V usage is TRBV12-3 or TRBV12-4 and J usage is TRBJ1-1; 11 bases match TRBD1. Trimming cost V 4 bases and J 3 bases; bases outside gene matches: 4. This CDR3 is built from 15 residues. The CDR3 sequence is CASSSGTGGHTEAFF. CDR3 DNA: TGTGCCAGCAGTTCCGGGACAGGGGGACACACTGAAGCTTTCTTT.

This clonotype was found many times. This chain uses TRBV24-1 with TRBJ2-1, with D hard to call. Trimming left V 4 bases short and J 7 bases short, with 10 bases between. The CDR3 runs to 13 residues. The germline V gene encodes CDR1 KGHDR and CDR2 SFDVKD. CDR3 sequence reads: CATSESGTNEQFF. The CDR3 DNA sequence: TGTGCCACCAGTGAGTCTGGAACGAATGAGCAGTTCTTC.

This chain links TRBV12-3 or TRBV12-4 with TRBJ1-1; 7 bases are a match to TRBD1. V was clipped by 6 bases and J by 8 bases; unmatched bases: 6. CDR3 length: 12 residues. CDR3 in amino acids: CASSRGTVEAFF. The CDR3 region has the DNA TGTGCCAGCAGCAGAGGGACAGTCGAAGCTTTCTTT.

This clonotype has a count of ten or more. This chain connects TRBV12-3 or TRBV12-4 to TRBJ2-5, with 10 positions matching TRBD1. The junction had 7 bases not matched to a gene; V was cut back by 6 bases and J by 9 bases. The length of the CDR3 is 13 residues. In DNA, the CDR3 is TGTGCCAGCAGGGACAGGGGGGAGGTAGCCCAGTACTTC. It is translated as CASRDRGEVAQYF.

This clonotype came up many times. V usage is TRBV12-3 or TRBV12-4 and J usage is TRBJ1-1; tentatively, D is TRBD1 (6 bases). This CDR3 spans 14 amino acids. Trimming removed 4 bases from V and 6 bases from J, with 15 bases in between. The CDR3 DNA reads as TGTGCCAGCAGTTCCCGGGACACGAGAGCTGAAGCTTTCTTT. Protein: CASSSRDTRAEAFF.

This clonotype was seen more than once but under ten times. This sequence joins TRBV6-1 and TRBJ2-1; maybe TRBD2 (6 bases). CDR1 is MNHNS, CDR2 SASEGT, per germline. The CDR3 has 15 amino acids. The V and J ends lost 6 bases and 0 bases respectively, with 12 bases between them. The chain's CDR3 is CASRVQTSSYNEQFF. CDR3 DNA: TGTGCCAGCAGGGTCCAGACTAGCTCCTACAATGAGCAGTTCTTC.

The V call is TRBV3-1, the J call TRBJ2-7; 7 nucleotides align to TRBD1. Trimming took 6 bases from V and 5 from J; bases not matched to a gene: 13. Germline CDR1 is LGHDT and CDR2 is YNNKEL (reference sequence). CDR3 size: 15 residues. The CDR3 coding sequence is TGTGCCAGCAGAGACAGGGACAGCCCTGCCGACGAGCAGTACTTC. Protein sequence: CASRDRDSPADEQYF.

In this sample, this clonotype turned up once. This chain's CDR3 is CASRDRPSSYNEQFF. The CDR3 DNA reads TGTGCCAGTAGGGACAGGCCGAGCTCCTACAATGAGCAGTTCTTC. The chain joins TRBV19 to TRBJ2-1, with 7 bases fitting TRBD1. The CDR3 extends over 15 amino acids. Germline loops: CDR1 LNHDA, CDR2 SQIVND (reference sequence). V gave up 6 bases and J gave up 0 bases; unmatched junction bases: 5.

The chain links TRBV7-8 to TRBJ1-5; D is unresolved. Germline V CDR1 and CDR2: SGHVS, FQNEAQ. CDR3 length: 14 residues. The V end lost 4 bases, the J end lost 8 bases, and 15 bases lay between the germline ends. CDR3 amino acids: CASSWLAMDEPQHF. CDR3 DNA sequence: TGTGCCAGCAGCTGGCTTGCGATGGATGAGCCCCAGCATTTT.

This clonotype was recorded many times. This chain links TRBV27 with TRBJ2-1; D is undetermined. Germline CDR1 is MNHEY and CDR2 is SMNVEV (reference sequence). The CDR3 sequence is 16 residues long. Trimming cost V 5 bases and J 6 bases, with 20 bases left between them. The CDR3 region is CASSDDIDGLGNEQFF. DNA of the CDR3: TGTGCCAGCAGTGATGACATTGATGGGCTTGGCAATGAGCAGTTCTTC.

This clonotype occurred many times. The rearrangement links TRBV28 to TRBJ1-5, with 8 nucleotides matching TRBD1. The length of the CDR3 is 14 residues. The V gene end was trimmed by 5 bases and the J gene end by 5 bases; junction bases not matched to a gene: 5. Germline V gives CDR1 MDHEN, CDR2 SYDVKM. The CDR3 loop is CASSDRGSYQPQHF. CDR3 sequence (DNA): TGTGCCAGCAGTGACAGGGGTTCCTATCAGCCCCAGCATTTT.

This clonotype has more than one count but fewer than ten. The chain links TRBV5-1 to TRBJ2-1; TRBD1 or TRBD2 may be the D gene (6 bases each). CDR1 and CDR2 from the germline V gene are SGHRS and YFSETQ. This CDR3 region has 15 residues. Between the trimmed V and J ends, which lost 1 base and 4 bases, there was a span of 12 bases. The CDR3 reads CASSLQGREYNEQFF. In DNA form, the CDR3 reads TGCGCCAGCAGCTTGCAGGGGCGGGAATACAATGAGCAGTTCTTC.